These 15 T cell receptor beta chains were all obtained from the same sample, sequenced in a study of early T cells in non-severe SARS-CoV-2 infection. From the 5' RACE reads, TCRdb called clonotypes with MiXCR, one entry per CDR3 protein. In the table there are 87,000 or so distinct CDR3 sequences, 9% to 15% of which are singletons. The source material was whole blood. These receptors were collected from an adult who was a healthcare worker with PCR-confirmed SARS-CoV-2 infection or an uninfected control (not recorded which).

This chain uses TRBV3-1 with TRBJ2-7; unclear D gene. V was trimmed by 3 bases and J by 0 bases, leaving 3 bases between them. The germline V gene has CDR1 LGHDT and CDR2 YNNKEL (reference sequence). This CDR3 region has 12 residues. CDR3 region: CASSHHSYEQYF. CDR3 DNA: TGTGCCAGCAGCCACCACTCCTACGAGCAGTACTTC.

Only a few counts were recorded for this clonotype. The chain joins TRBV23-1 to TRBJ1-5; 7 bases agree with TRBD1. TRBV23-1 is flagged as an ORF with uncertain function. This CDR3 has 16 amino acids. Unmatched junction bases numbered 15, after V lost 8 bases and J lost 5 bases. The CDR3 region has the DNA TGCGCCAGCCGCCGCCGGAAGGGGGCATTCCATCAGCCCCAGCATTTT. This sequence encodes CASRRRKGAFHQPQHF.

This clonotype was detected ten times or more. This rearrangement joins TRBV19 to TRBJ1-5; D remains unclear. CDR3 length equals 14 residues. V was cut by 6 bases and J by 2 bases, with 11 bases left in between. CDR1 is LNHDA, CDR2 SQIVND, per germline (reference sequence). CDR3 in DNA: TGTGCCAGTAGGTCCTTCGTGGGCAATCAGCCCCAGCATTTT. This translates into CASRSFVGNQPQHF.

In DNA, the CDR3 is TGTGCCAGTAGTACCCCGGGACAGCCCGACAATGAGCAGTTCTTC. It specifies CASSTPGQPDNEQFF. This rearrangement joins TRBV19 to TRBJ2-1; TRBD1 agrees at 7 bases. Germline-derived CDR1 and CDR2 are LNHDA and SQIVND (reference sequence). CDR3 length equals 15 residues. With 4 bases clipped from V and 5 bases from J, the junction kept 8 bases outside the gene matches. Variable domain in full (rest from reference TRBV19 and TRBJ2-1): DGGITQSPKYLFRKEGQNVTLSCEQNLNHDAMYWYRQDPGQGLRLIYYSQIVNDFQKGDIAEGYSVSREKKESFPLTVTSAQKNPTAFYLCASSTPGQPDNEQFFGPGTRLTVL.

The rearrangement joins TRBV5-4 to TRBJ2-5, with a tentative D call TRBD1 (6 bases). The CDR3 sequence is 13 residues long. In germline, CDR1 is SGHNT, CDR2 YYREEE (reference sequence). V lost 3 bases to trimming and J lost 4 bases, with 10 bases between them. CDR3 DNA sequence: TGTGCCAGCAGCTGGCGAGGGGGAGAGACCCAGTACTTC. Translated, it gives CASSWRGGETQYF.

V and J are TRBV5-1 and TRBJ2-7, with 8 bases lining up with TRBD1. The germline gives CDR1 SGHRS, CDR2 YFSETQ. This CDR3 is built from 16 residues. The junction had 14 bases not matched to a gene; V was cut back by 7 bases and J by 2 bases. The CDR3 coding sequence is TGCGCCAGCCGAAGACAGGGGTCCTCAGAGGCCTACGAGCAGTACTTC. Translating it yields CASRRQGSSEAYEQYF.

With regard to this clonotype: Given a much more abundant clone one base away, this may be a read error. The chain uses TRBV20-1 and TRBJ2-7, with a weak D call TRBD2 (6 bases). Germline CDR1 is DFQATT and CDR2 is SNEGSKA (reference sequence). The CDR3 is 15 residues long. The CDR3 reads CSARDTGLNSYGQYF. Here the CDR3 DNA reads TGCAGTGCTAGAGATACGGGACTGAATTCCTACGGGCAGTACTTC.

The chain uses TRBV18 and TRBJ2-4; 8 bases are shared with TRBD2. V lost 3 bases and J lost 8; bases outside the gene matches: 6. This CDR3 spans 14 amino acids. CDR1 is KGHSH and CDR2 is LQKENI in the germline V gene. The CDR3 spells CASSPGTRDDIQYF. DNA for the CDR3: TGTGCCAGCTCACCCGGGACTAGAGACGACATTCAGTACTTC.

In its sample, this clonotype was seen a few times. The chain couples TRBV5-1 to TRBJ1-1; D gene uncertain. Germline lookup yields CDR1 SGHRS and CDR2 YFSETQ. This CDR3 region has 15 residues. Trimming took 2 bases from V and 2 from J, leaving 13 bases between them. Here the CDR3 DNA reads TGCGCCAGCAGCTTAGGCGCCAGGACTAACACTGAAGCTTTCTTT. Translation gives CASSLGARTNTEAFF. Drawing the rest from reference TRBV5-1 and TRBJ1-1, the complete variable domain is KAGVTQTPRYLIKTRGQQVTLSCSPISGHRSVSWYQQTPGQGLQFLFEYFSETQRNKGNFPGRFSGRQFSNSRSEMNVSTLELGDSALYLCASSLGARTNTEAFFGQGTRLTVV.

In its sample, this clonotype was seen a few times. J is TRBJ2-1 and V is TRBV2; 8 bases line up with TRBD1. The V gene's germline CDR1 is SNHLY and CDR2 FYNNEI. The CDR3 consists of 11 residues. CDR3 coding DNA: TGTGCATCAGGACAGGGCGATGAGCAGTTCTTC. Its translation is CASGQGDEQFF.

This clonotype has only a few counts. This CDR3 is CSAVSGLAEYEQYF. CDR3 coding DNA: TGCAGTGCCGTCTCGGGACTAGCTGAGTACGAGCAGTACTTC. This chain joins TRBV20-1 and TRBJ2-7; 9 bases are shared with TRBD2. The V and J ends lost 6 bases and 4 bases, in that order; junction bases with no gene match: 10. The CDR3 runs 14 residues. Germline V gene data show CDR1 as DFQATT and CDR2 as SNEGSKA (reference sequence).

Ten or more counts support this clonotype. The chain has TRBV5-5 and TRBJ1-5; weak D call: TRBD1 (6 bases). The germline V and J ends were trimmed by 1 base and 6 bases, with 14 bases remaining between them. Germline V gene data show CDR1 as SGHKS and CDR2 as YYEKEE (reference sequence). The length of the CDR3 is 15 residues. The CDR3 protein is CASSLRDNWGQPQHF. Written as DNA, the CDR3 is TGTGCCAGCAGCTTGCGGGACAACTGGGGTCAGCCCCAGCATTTT.

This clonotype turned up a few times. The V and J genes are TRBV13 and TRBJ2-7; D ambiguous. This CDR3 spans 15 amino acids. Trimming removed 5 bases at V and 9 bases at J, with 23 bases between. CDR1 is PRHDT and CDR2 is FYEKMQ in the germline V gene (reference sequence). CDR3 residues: CASSASGLVGPRQYF. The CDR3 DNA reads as TGTGCCAGCAGCGCGTCCGGTTTAGTCGGGCCGAGGCAGTACTTC.

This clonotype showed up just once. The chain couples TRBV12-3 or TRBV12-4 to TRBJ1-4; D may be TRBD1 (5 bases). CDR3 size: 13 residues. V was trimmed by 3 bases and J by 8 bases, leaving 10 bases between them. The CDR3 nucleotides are TGTGCCAGCAGTTTTGTGGGGGACGAAAAACTGTTTTTT. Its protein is CASSFVGDEKLFF.

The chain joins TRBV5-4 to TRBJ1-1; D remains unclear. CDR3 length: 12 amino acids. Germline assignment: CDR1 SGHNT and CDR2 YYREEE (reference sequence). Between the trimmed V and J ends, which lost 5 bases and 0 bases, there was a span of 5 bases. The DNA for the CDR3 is TGTGCCAGCAGTGGTCTGAACACTGAAGCTTTCTTT. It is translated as CASSGLNTEAFF.